Shown below are 30 T cell receptor beta chains from a single sample sequenced in a study of blood T cell repertoires in COVID-19. TCRdb's copy holds only in-frame clones and misses some; the assay was immunoSEQ multiplex PCR. The table lists 300,000 to 350,000 clones, less than 90% of them singletons, with 0.9% to 1.2% in the top ten. Material: PBMCs or T cells enriched from blood (not recorded which). All receptors come from a young woman who had recovered from COVID-19.

The DNA for the CDR3 is TGTGCCAGCAGGAAAACAGGGATCGGGGAGCTGTTTTTT. Protein: CASRKTGIGELFF. The chain uses TRBV28 and TRBJ2-2; D perhaps matches TRBD1 (6 bases). V was cut by 6 bases and J by 7 bases, with 12 bases left in between. Germline assignment: CDR1 MDHEN and CDR2 SYDVKM. CDR3 size: 13 residues.

This chain joins TRBV7-8 and TRBJ2-1, with D maybe TRBD2 (5 bases). Germline loops: CDR1 SGHVS, CDR2 FQNEAQ. The CDR3 covers 17 residues. Trimming shortened V by 2 bases and J by 0 bases, and 14 bases separated the two germline ends. In DNA form, the CDR3 reads TGTGCCAGCAGCTTAAGCCTCTCGCGGGCCTCCTACAATGAGCAGTTCTTC. It translates to CASSLSLSRASYNEQFF.

The rearrangement uses TRBV7-8 and TRBJ1-5; TRBD1 is a possible D gene (5 bases). CDR3 length equals 14 residues. Trimming took off 0 bases at V and 4 bases at J, with 7 bases between the two ends. The germline V gene encodes CDR1 SGHVS and CDR2 FQNEAQ. CDR3: CASSLAGTNQPQHF. The DNA of the CDR3 is TGTGCCAGCAGCTTAGCAGGGACTAATCAGCCCCAGCATTTT.

This clone was observed once. This chain joins TRBV7-2 and TRBJ2-2; 10 bases align to TRBD1. V lost 6 bases to trimming and J lost 4 bases; unmatched junction nucleotides: 11. Germline V gene sequence: CDR1 SGHTA, CDR2 FQGNSA. The CDR3 sequence is 17 residues long. The CDR3 nucleotides read TGTGCCAGCAGAACCGGGACAGGGGCTCAATTCACCGGGGAGCTGTTTTTT. This encodes CASRTGTGAQFTGELFF.

Written as DNA, the CDR3 is TGTGCCAGCAGCTGGCGGGGGCGTGGGCATTTT. Amino acid sequence: CASSWRGRGHF. V gene TRBV28 combines with J gene TRBJ1-5, with a weak D call TRBD1 (6 bases). Trimming removed 6 bases from V and 15 bases from J, with 15 bases in between. Germline lookup yields CDR1 MDHEN and CDR2 SYDVKM. The CDR3 runs to 11 residues.

The V gene is TRBV6-5, the J gene TRBJ1-1; a weak D match, TRBD1 (6 bases). This CDR3 comprises 15 residues. V lost 5 bases and J lost 2, with 15 bases in between. Germline V lookup: CDR1 MNHEY, CDR2 SVGAGI. The CDR3 protein is CASSPGAGTNTEAFF. CDR3 DNA: TGTGCCAGCAGTCCAGGGGCAGGGACAAACACTGAAGCTTTCTTT.

The chain combines TRBV7-2 with TRBJ2-7, with D uncertain. This CDR3 is built from 14 residues. Between the trimmed V and J ends, which lost 4 bases and 0 bases, there was a span of 10 bases. Looked up from germline, CDR1 is SGHTA and CDR2 is FQGNSA. Here the CDR3 reads CASSSRMSSYEQYF. The CDR3 DNA follows: TGTGCCAGCAGCTCTCGCATGAGCTCCTACGAGCAGTACTTC.

The chain joins TRBV21-1 to TRBJ2-5; TRBD2 is the table's D call, not checked against the DNA. TRBV21-1 constitutes a pseudogene. The CDR3 runs to 13 residues. The CDR3 DNA reads as TGTGCCAGCAAGCGGGACTGGAAAGAGACCCAGTACTTC. Encoded protein: CASKRDWKETQYF.

In this sample, this clone turned up once. The CDR3 DNA reads as TGTGCCAGCAGCCGGACAGGAGCCCAAGAGACCCAGTACTTC. It is translated as CASSRTGAQETQYF. The chain uses TRBV7-2 and TRBJ2-5, with 7 bases matching TRBD1. Germline V CDR1 and CDR2: SGHTA, FQGNSA. The junction had 4 bases not matched to a gene; V was cut back by 5 bases and J by 1 base. The CDR3 extends over 14 amino acids.

The chain employs TRBV5-4 and TRBJ1-4, with D tentatively TRBD1 (6 bases). This CDR3 has 16 residues. Germline V gene sequence: CDR1 SGHNT, CDR2 YYREEE (reference sequence). Trimming left V 4 bases short and J 7 bases short, with 20 bases between. CDR3 residues: CASSPRGGENGEKLFF. The CDR3 DNA sequence: TGTGCCAGCAGCCCTAGGGGGGGAGAGAATGGTGAAAAACTGTTTTTT.

The rearrangement joins TRBV7-2 to TRBJ1-2, with 7 bases lining up with TRBD1. The CDR3 contains 15 residues. V shed 0 bases, J shed 4 bases, and the junction held 5 bases outside the gene matches. Germline lookup yields CDR1 SGHTA and CDR2 FQGNSA. CDR3 protein: CASSLATTGAYGYTF. CDR3 nucleotides: TGTGCCAGCAGCTTAGCGACCACAGGGGCCTATGGCTACACCTTC.

J is TRBJ2-7 and V is TRBV6-5, with unresolved D. V lost 5 bases and J lost 1, with 15 bases in between. Germline V CDR1 and CDR2: MNHEY, SVGAGI. CDR3 size: 15 residues. As DNA, the CDR3 is TGTGCCAGCAGTCCAGACACCCAACCTTCCTACGAGCAGTACTTC. Its translation: CASSPDTQPSYEQYF.

This clone was observed a handful of times. The chain has TRBV5-1 and TRBJ2-3; TRBD2 agrees at 11 bases. The CDR3 covers 16 residues. The V segment lost 3 bases and the J segment 2 bases; nucleotides outside the gene matches: 5. The germline gives CDR1 SGHRS, CDR2 YFSETQ. In DNA form, the CDR3 reads TGCGCCAGCAGCTCCCGACTAGCGGGAAACACAGATACGCAGTATTTT. It translates to CASSSRLAGNTDTQYF.

Turning to this clone: The junction departs from the called germline gene at one end, perhaps through a read error. The V gene is TRBV29-1, the J gene TRBJ1-1; D might be TRBD1 (6 bases). The CDR3 has 13 residues. Germline V gene data show CDR1 as SQVTM and CDR2 as ANQGSEA. The CDR3 is CSVEGGEGTEAFF. Here the CDR3 DNA reads TGCAGCGTCGAAGGGGGAGAAGGGACTGAAGCTTTCTTT.

The chain employs TRBV5-1 and TRBJ2-5; 10 bases match TRBD1. CDR1 and CDR2 from the germline V gene are SGHRS and YFSETQ. The CDR3 totals 15 residues. The trim removed 1 base at V and 5 bases at J, leaving 5 bases unmatched. Here the CDR3 DNA reads TGCGCCAGCAGCTTGATTGGGGGACAGGGGGAGACCCAGTACTTC. This gives the protein CASSLIGGQGETQYF. Full variable domain (outside the CDR3, taken from reference TRBV5-1 and TRBJ2-5): KAGVTQTPRYLIKTRGQQVTLSCSPISGHRSVSWYQQTPGQGLQFLFEYFSETQRNKGNFPGRFSGRQFSNSRSEMNVSTLELGDSALYLCASSLIGGQGETQYFGPGTRLLVL.

The J gene is TRBJ2-1, the V gene TRBV5-1, with 7 bases matching TRBD2. Germline assignment: CDR1 SGHRS and CDR2 YFSETQ. J lost 2 bases, V lost 4 bases, and 6 bases had no gene match. The CDR3 extends over 15 amino acids. The CDR3 nucleotides read TGCGCCAGCAGCGCCTCCGGGACTACCTACAATGAGCAGTTCTTC. This encodes CASSASGTTYNEQFF.

Concerning this clone: The sample has other DNA sequences that encode this CDR3 too. The V gene is TRBV12-3 or TRBV12-4, the J gene TRBJ1-2; D gene ambiguous. Trimming stripped 3 bases from V and 8 bases from J, with 7 bases between. This CDR3 comprises 11 residues. The CDR3 sequence is CASSLGLGYTF. The CDR3 region has the DNA TGTGCCAGCAGTTTGGGCTTGGGCTACACCTTC.

This clone occurred once. The chain uses TRBV6-5 and TRBJ2-7, with 9 positions matching TRBD1. Germline-derived CDR1 and CDR2 are MNHEY and SVGAGI. V shed 4 bases, J shed 5 bases, and the junction held 9 bases outside the gene matches. The CDR3 is 15 amino acids. The CDR3 coding sequence is TGTGCCAGCAGTTCTCCCCCTGGACAGGGGCACGAGCAGTACTTC. This translates into CASSSPPGQGHEQYF.

V gene TRBV18 combines with J gene TRBJ1-1; no clear D gene. The V end lost 1 base, the J end lost 3 bases, and 15 bases lay between the germline ends. Germline V CDR1 and CDR2: KGHSH, LQKENI. The CDR3 totals 16 residues. CDR3 nucleotide sequence: TGTGCCAGCTCACCACAACCCCGACGAGGGCACACTGAAGCTTTCTTT. Encoded protein: CASSPQPRRGHTEAFF.

This clone was counted a few times. The chain couples TRBV29-1 to TRBJ2-7; 8 bases are a match to TRBD1. With V trimmed by 0 bases and J by 8 bases, 12 bases remained unmatched. The germline CDR1 and CDR2 sequences are SQVTM and ANQGSEA. The CDR3 contains 15 residues. CDR3 sequence: CSVEDPGQGRPKQYF. CDR3 coding DNA: TGCAGCGTTGAAGATCCCGGACAGGGTAGACCCAAGCAGTACTTC.

The chain couples TRBV6-5 to TRBJ2-3; no definite D call. Germline CDR1 and CDR2: MNHEY and SVGAGI. The V gene lost 10 bases and the J gene lost 0 bases, with 17 bases spanning the gap. This CDR3 has 15 amino acids. The CDR3 sequence is CATRSQFPSTDTQYF. The CDR3 DNA follows: TGTGCCACCCGGAGCCAGTTCCCTAGCACAGATACGCAGTATTTT.

The V gene is TRBV5-1, the J gene TRBJ1-5, with D possibly being TRBD1 (6 bases). This CDR3 contains 15 residues. In germline, CDR1 is SGHRS, CDR2 YFSETQ. V was clipped by 0 bases and J by 4 bases, with 11 bases between them. The CDR3 DNA sequence: TGCGCCAGCAGCTTGGGGACAGAGCTTAATCAGCCCCAGCATTTT. This translates into CASSLGTELNQPQHF.

This clone was counted a single time. V and J are TRBV9 and TRBJ2-3; weak D call: TRBD1 (5 bases). Germline V gene data show CDR1 as SGDLS and CDR2 as YYNGEE. Trimming took off 3 bases at V and 0 bases at J, with 11 bases between the two ends. The CDR3 spans 15 residues. CDR3 nucleotide sequence: TGTGCCAGCAGCGCATACACAGGTAGCACAGATACGCAGTATTTT. Protein product: CASSAYTGSTDTQYF. Full variable domain (rest looked up from reference TRBV9 and TRBJ2-3): DSGVTQTPKHLITATGQRVTLRCSPRSGDLSVYWYQQSLDQGLQFLIQYYNGEERAKGNILERFSAQQFPDLHSELNLSSLELGDSALYFCASSAYTGSTDTQYFGPGTRLTVL.

The gene calls are TRBV28 and TRBJ1-5; 11 nucleotides align to TRBD1. The CDR3 has 16 residues. V lost 5 bases and J lost 4; bases outside the gene matches: 7. CDR1 is MDHEN, CDR2 SYDVKM, per germline. The CDR3 is CASSKDRGHTNQPQHF. The CDR3 DNA follows: TGTGCCAGCAGTAAGGACAGGGGGCACACTAATCAGCCCCAGCATTTT.

J is TRBJ2-7 and V is TRBV5-6, with 12 nucleotides matching TRBD1. The CDR3 length is 14 residues. J gave up 7 bases and V 8 bases, and 10 bases lay outside the gene matches. The germline V gene encodes CDR1 SGHDT and CDR2 YYEEEE. The CDR3 bases are TGTGCCAGTCGGCTGGGACAGGGGGCGCGGGAGCAGTACTTC. Its protein product is CASRLGQGAREQYF.

The chain joins TRBV28 to TRBJ1-1; D is perhaps TRBD1 (6 bases). The V end was cut by 2 bases, the J end by 5 bases, with 12 bases between. CDR3 length: 14 amino acids. CDR1 is MDHEN, CDR2 SYDVKM, per germline. The CDR3 protein is CASSLRATGTEAFF. CDR3 nucleotide sequence: TGTGCCAGCAGTTTACGGGCCACAGGGACTGAAGCTTTCTTT.

The chain combines TRBV25-1 with TRBJ2-2; 8 nucleotides line up with TRBD1. This CDR3 is built from 14 residues. Germline-derived CDR1 and CDR2 are MGHDK and SYGVNS. J lost 6 bases, V lost 6 bases, and 6 bases had no gene match. The CDR3 coding sequence is TGTGCCAGCAGGGACAGGGTACAGGCCGGGGAGCTGTTTTTT. Translating gives CASRDRVQAGELFF.

This clone was observed once. This chain uses TRBV2 with TRBJ2-3, with TRBD2 matching over 7 bases. Germline trimming cut 5 bases from V and 6 bases from J; bases unmatched to any gene: 8. The germline V gene has CDR1 SNHLY and CDR2 FYNNEI. The CDR3 is 14 residues long. CDR3 coding DNA: TGTGCCAGCAGTAGACGACCAGCGGGGGATACGCAGTATTTT. Its protein is CASSRRPAGDTQYF. Variable domain in full (rest from reference TRBV2 and TRBJ2-3): EPEVTQTPSHQVTQMGQEVILRCVPISNHLYFYWYRQILGQKVEFLVSFYNNEISEKSEIFDDQFSVERPDGSNFTLKIRSTKLEDSAMYFCASSRRPAGDTQYFGPGTRLTVL.

The chain employs TRBV9 and TRBJ1-3; 7 bases fit TRBD1. The CDR3 consists of 16 residues. Germline assignment: CDR1 SGDLS and CDR2 YYNGEE. V trimming: 2 bases; J trimming: 4 bases; junction bases outside the gene matches: 9. The CDR3 loop reads CASSVGPTGAGNTIYF. CDR3 nucleotides: TGTGCCAGCAGCGTCGGCCCCACAGGGGCCGGAAACACCATATATTTT.

This chain joins TRBV6-5 and TRBJ2-7; TRBD1 matches at 7 bases. Germline V gene data show CDR1 as MNHEY and CDR2 as SVGAGI. There are 13 residues in the CDR3. With V trimmed by 6 bases and J by 3 bases, 5 bases remained unmatched. Here the CDR3 DNA reads TGTGCCAGCAGCTTGGACAGGAGCTACGAGCAGTACTTC. It specifies CASSLDRSYEQYF.